One T cell receptor (beta chain) is described in this entry. Antigen unknown. These data belong to a study of cytomegalovirus exposure and HLA in healthy donors. Study-level findings and limits: Researchers reported that a few CMV-associated chains were confirmed in vitro as CMV antigen-specific. What a later analysis showed was that several of the most significant clusters appeared linked to common viral pathogens.

The PCR used 60 Vbeta and 13 Jbeta primers. How the authors handled the data: Among the unique TCR beta chains that a later analysis counted, about 85 million in all, about 12 million were shared. This table comes from immunoSEQ multiplex PCR, and its TCRdb copy is limited to in-frame clones, with some not included. That table gives V, J and clone size, and the DNA gave D and trimming. The sample lists some 130,000 clones, approximately 79% occurring once. The germline V gene has CDR1 LNHDA and CDR2 SQIVND (reference sequence). The V and J ends lost 5 bases and 2 bases, in that order; junction bases with no gene match: 4. The CDR3 is 16 residues long.

Sequenced input: PBMCs. V is TRBV19 and J is TRBJ2-1, with TRBD2 matching 12 bases. The source is a male donor in good health and CMV-seronegative. The CDR3 reads CASSLSSGGAYNEQFF. CDR3 DNA sequence: TGTGCCAGTAGTCTCTCTAGCGGGGGGGCCTACAATGAGCAGTTCTTC.